The next 11 T cell receptor beta chains were all read from a single sample in a study of blood T cell repertoires in COVID-19. Generated by immunoSEQ multiplex PCR, the TCRdb table keeps only in-frame clones and is missing some. This sample carries about 190,000 clones, about nine tenths of them seen once, and the ten largest clones take about 6.7%. Sequencing input: peripheral blood. These receptors all stem from a man aged 35-49 years with acute or convalescent COVID-19.

The V and J genes are TRBV18 and TRBJ2-3; 13 nucleotides line up with TRBD2. This CDR3 has 16 amino acids. Germline V CDR1 and CDR2: KGHSH, LQKENI. V trimming: 6 bases; J trimming: 0 bases; junction bases outside the gene matches: 3. CDR3 protein: CASSRLAGGSTDTQYF. The CDR3 nucleotides are TGTGCCAGCTCGCGACTAGCGGGGGGTAGCACAGATACGCAGTATTTT.

The sample holds one count of this clone. The V gene is TRBV7-9, the J gene TRBJ1-4, with D hard to call. V dropped 5 bases and J dropped 7 bases, with 23 bases sitting between them. The germline CDR1 and CDR2 sequences are SEHNR and FQNEAQ (reference sequence). This CDR3 spans 17 amino acids. The CDR3 reads CASSPRLDGVRVEKLFF. In nucleotides, the CDR3 is TGTGCCAGCAGCCCGAGGTTAGATGGAGTTCGCGTTGAAAAACTGTTTTTT. Variable domain in full (rest from reference TRBV7-9 and TRBJ1-4): DTGVSQNPRHKITKRGQNVTFRCDPISEHNRLYWYRQTLGQGPEFLTYFQNEAQLEKSRLLSDRFSAERPKGSFSTLEIQRTEQGDSAMYLCASSPRLDGVRVEKLFFGSGTQLSVL.

CDR3: CAISESDRGPGANVLTF. DNA for the CDR3: TGTGCCATCAGTGAGTCTGACAGGGGGCCGGGGGCCAACGTCCTGACTTTC. This chain connects TRBV10-3 to TRBJ2-6; 10 bases agree with TRBD1. CDR3 length: 17 residues. Germline trimming cut 0 bases from V and 4 bases from J; bases unmatched to any gene: 3. Germline V gene data show CDR1 as ENHRY and CDR2 as SYGVKD.

This sequence joins TRBV7-9 and TRBJ2-3, with TRBD2 matching over 12 bases. Germline CDR1 reads SEHNR; CDR2 reads FQNEAQ (reference sequence). V lost 5 bases, J lost 6 bases, and 6 bases stayed unmatched. There are 15 residues in the CDR3. CDR3 protein: CASSRLAGGPDTQYF. In nucleotides, the CDR3 is TGTGCCAGCAGCCGGCTAGCGGGGGGGCCCGATACGCAGTATTTT.

CDR3 sequence reads: CASSEILAVAYEQYF. CDR3 nucleotide sequence: TGTGCCAGCAGTGAGATACTAGCGGTTGCCTACGAGCAGTACTTC. This rearrangement joins TRBV6-1 to TRBJ2-7; TRBD2 matches 8 bases. The CDR3 extends over 15 amino acids. With 3 bases clipped from V and 2 bases from J, the junction kept 6 bases outside the gene matches. Germline V gene sequence: CDR1 MNHNS, CDR2 SASEGT.

The CDR3: CASSLRTSPNEQFF. The CDR3 DNA follows: TGTGCCAGCAGCTTAAGGACTAGTCCCAATGAGCAGTTCTTC. The gene calls are TRBV7-2 and TRBJ2-1, with TRBD2 matching 7 bases. Germline CDR1 SGHTA, CDR2 FQGNSA. This CDR3 has 14 amino acids. V was pared by 2 bases and J by 6 bases, with 4 bases of the junction left unmatched.

The V and J genes are TRBV6-1 and TRBJ1-4; 8 bases are a match to TRBD1. The V segment lost 1 base and the J segment 2 bases; nucleotides outside the gene matches: 0. Germline CDR1 is MNHNS and CDR2 is SASEGT. There are 15 residues in the CDR3. DNA for the CDR3: TGTGCCAGCAGTGAAGGGACAGGGACTAATGAAAAACTGTTTTTT. Translating it yields CASSEGTGTNEKLFF.

The V call is TRBV6-4, the J call TRBJ2-1, with 12 nucleotides matching TRBD2. V was pared by 3 bases and J by 6 bases, with 12 bases of the junction left unmatched. The CDR3 runs 18 residues. Germline values: CDR1 MRHNA, CDR2 SNTAGT. The CDR3 DNA reads TGTGCCAGCAGTGAGCAGGGACTAGCGGGCTCGGGAGGCAATGAGCAGTTCTTC. Translation gives CASSEQGLAGSGGNEQFF.

The genes are TRBV2 and TRBJ1-5; 9 bases line up with TRBD1. The CDR3 consists of 15 residues. CDR1 and CDR2 (germline): SNHLY, FYNNEI. The J segment lost 5 bases and the V segment lost 3 bases, leaving 5 bases of the junction unmatched. The CDR3 DNA reads TGTGCCAGCAGTGAGGGTGGGACAGGGTATCAGCCCCAGCATTTT. Protein: CASSEGGTGYQPQHF. The full variable domain, completed using reference TRBV2 and TRBJ1-5, is EPEVTQTPSHQVTQMGQEVILRCVPISNHLYFYWYRQILGQKVEFLVSFYNNEISEKSEIFDDQFSVERPDGSNFTLKIRSTKLEDSAMYFCASSEGGTGYQPQHFGDGTRLSIL.

V usage is TRBV12-3 or TRBV12-4 and J usage is TRBJ2-4, with D tentatively TRBD2 (6 bases). V was trimmed by 2 bases and J by 7 bases, leaving 9 bases between them. CDR3 length: 13 residues. The CDR3 is CASSLMEGNIQYF. CDR3 coding DNA: TGTGCCAGCAGTTTAATGGAGGGTAACATTCAGTACTTC.

V and J are TRBV5-5 and TRBJ2-3, with 10 bases lining up with TRBD2. With V trimmed by 4 bases and J by 2 bases, 7 bases remained unmatched. The CDR3 has 16 residues. Germline assignment: CDR1 SGHKS and CDR2 YYEKEE (reference sequence). The CDR3 DNA follows: TGTGCCAGCAGCCCAGGGGGACTAGCGCTCACAGATACGCAGTATTTT. Translation: CASSPGGLALTDTQYF.